This record looks at one T cell receptor (beta chain) sequence and its context. Its antigen is currently unknown. This record belongs to a study of response to subunit inactivated influenza vaccine. Overall study results and limits: With each seasonal influenza vaccination, the authors suggested, few new T cells are recruited.

TCRdb re-called the RT-PCR reads with MiXCR, one entry per CDR3 protein. Of 450,000 to 600,000 distinct CDR3 sequences detected, 15% to 20% appear once; the ten largest clones hold approximately 3%. The trim removed 1 base at V and 1 base at J, leaving 8 bases unmatched. This CDR3 spans 18 amino acids. Germline loops: CDR1 LGHDT, CDR2 YNNKEL (reference sequence). The chain is built from TRBV3-1 and TRBJ2-4; 9 nucleotides line up with TRBD2. This sample comprised CD4+ T cells sorted from PBMCs, obtained less than 30 months after vaccination. This TCR was sampled from a man between 50 and 70 years old who received an inactivated influenza vaccine. CDR3 in DNA: TGTGCCAGCAGCCAAGCAGCGGGGGGCGGGTTTGCCAAAAACATTCAGTACTTC. Translated: CASSQAAGGGFAKNIQYF. Using reference TRBV3-1 and TRBJ2-4 for the parts outside the CDR3, the full variable domain is DTAVSQTPKYLVTQMGNDKSIKCEQNLGHDTMYWYKQDSKKFLKIMFSYNNKELIINETVPNRFSPKSPDKAHLNLHINSLELGDSAVYFCASSQAAGGGFAKNIQYFGAGTRLSVL.